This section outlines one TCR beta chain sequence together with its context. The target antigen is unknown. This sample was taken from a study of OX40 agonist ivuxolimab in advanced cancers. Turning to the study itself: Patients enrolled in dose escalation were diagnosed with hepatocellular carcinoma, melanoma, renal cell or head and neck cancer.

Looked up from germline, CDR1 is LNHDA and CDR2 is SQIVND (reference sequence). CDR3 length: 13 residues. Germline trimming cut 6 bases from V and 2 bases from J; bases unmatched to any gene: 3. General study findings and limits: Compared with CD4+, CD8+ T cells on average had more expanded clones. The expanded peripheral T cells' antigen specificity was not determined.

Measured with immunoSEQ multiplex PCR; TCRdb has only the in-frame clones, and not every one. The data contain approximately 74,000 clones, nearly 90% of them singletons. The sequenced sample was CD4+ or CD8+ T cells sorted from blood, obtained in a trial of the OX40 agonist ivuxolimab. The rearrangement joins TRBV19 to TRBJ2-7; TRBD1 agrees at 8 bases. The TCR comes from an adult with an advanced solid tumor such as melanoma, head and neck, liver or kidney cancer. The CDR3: CASRRQGTYEQYF. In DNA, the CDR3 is TGTGCCAGTAGGAGACAGGGGACCTACGAGCAGTACTTC.